The 14 T cell receptor beta chains given below trace back to one sample, sequenced in a study of human T cells and chemical hapten exposure (dated by TCRdb to 2020 to 2022). The time point label corresponds to: patch test 3, about 24 weeks after DPC sensitization. This sample's treatment or condition label indicates: therapeutic diphenylcyclopropenone sensitization with weekly scalp DPC. The library came from RACE. Sequencing relied on a NextSeq 500. TCRdb passed the public sequencing reads through fastp at Q25 and MiXCR, retaining productive beta sequences. Each record represents a unique CDR3 protein, reported with the most common genes and DNA among its rows. Here the sample has some 96,000 distinct CDR3 sequences; 27% occur a single time. The top ten clones comprise over 9% of the sample. The specimen comprised whole blood, sampled in connection with sensitization to the hapten diphenylcyclopropenone (DPC). These receptors all stem from a man aged 35 to 55 with alopecia areata. Some clones in this sample may be carry-over from other donors' samples.

There are a few counts of this clonotype. The chain carries TRBV7-2 and TRBJ2-1; D perhaps matches TRBD2 (6 bases). This CDR3 is built from 17 residues. Trimming pared 0 bases from V and 7 bases from J, leaving 19 bases between. Germline V gives CDR1 SGHTA, CDR2 FQGNSA. The CDR3 bases are TGTGCCAGCAGCTTAGCGGGGACTTCCCTACTCCGGAATGAGCAGTTCTTC. It translates to CASSLAGTSLLRNEQFF.

The rearrangement links TRBV3-1 to TRBJ2-5, with TRBD1 identical over 9 bases. The germline V gene has CDR1 LGHDT and CDR2 YNNKEL (reference sequence). The CDR3 runs to 17 residues. J lost 7 bases, V lost 4 bases, and 16 bases had no gene match. The CDR3 here is CASSRGTGQGSGGTQYF. CDR3 in DNA: TGTGCCAGCAGCCGAGGGACGGGACAGGGATCCGGGGGGACCCAGTACTTC.

The chain carries TRBV28 and TRBJ2-3; D gene uncertain. This CDR3 has 13 residues. V was clipped by 2 bases and J by 6 bases, with 9 bases between them. CDR1 is MDHEN, CDR2 SYDVKM, per germline. The CDR3 DNA reads TGTGCCAGCAGTTTAACCAGCCCCGATACGCAGTATTTT. Translated, it gives CASSLTSPDTQYF.

In this sample, this clonotype turned up many times. V gene TRBV20-1 combines with J gene TRBJ2-1; D is unclear. Germline CDR1 is DFQATT and CDR2 is SNEGSKA (reference sequence). V was shortened by 3 bases and J by 9 bases, with 15 bases between the two germline ends. There are 13 residues in the CDR3. DNA of the CDR3: TGCAGTGCTAGGGTATCAGAGTTGAGTGAGCAGTTCTTC. This gives the protein CSARVSELSEQFF.

V usage is TRBV12-3 or TRBV12-4 and J usage is TRBJ2-1; a weak D match, TRBD1 (7 bases). V lost 4 bases and J lost 9, with 19 bases in between. The CDR3 is 15 residues long. DNA for the CDR3: TGTGCCAGCAGTTCCGGTCTCGGGGGACAGAGTGAGCAGTTCTTC. This codes for CASSSGLGGQSEQFF.

V and J are TRBV20-1 and TRBJ2-7; D may be TRBD1 (6 bases). The V gene's germline CDR1 is DFQATT and CDR2 SNEGSKA (reference sequence). Deletions cut 3 bases from V and 3 bases from J, with 9 bases between. The CDR3 runs to 12 residues. The CDR3 reads CSASLQGYEQYF. The CDR3 DNA reads as TGCAGTGCTAGTCTACAGGGCTACGAGCAGTACTTC.

The chain is built from TRBV23-1 and TRBJ2-7; a weak D match, TRBD2 (6 bases). TRBV23-1 falls under the ORF class, with uncertain function. The CDR3 sequence is 19 residues long. The V gene lost 0 bases and the J gene lost 1 base, with 22 bases spanning the gap. Here the CDR3 reads CASSQSRGFGRGRSYEQYF. The CDR3 nucleotides are TGCGCCAGCAGTCAATCAAGGGGCTTTGGTAGAGGGAGGTCCTACGAGCAGTACTTC.

This clonotype came up a few times. The chain joins TRBV7-7 to TRBJ2-5; TRBD2 aligns across 14 bases. The germline V gene has CDR1 SSHAT and CDR2 FNYEAQ (reference sequence). The V segment lost 6 bases and the J segment 5 bases; nucleotides outside the gene matches: 5. The CDR3 is 15 residues long. The CDR3 coding sequence is TGTGCCAGCAGTACGACTAGCGGGAGGGAGGAGACCCAGTACTTC. This gives the protein CASSTTSGREETQYF. The full variable domain, in which reference TRBV7-7 and TRBJ2-5 provide the parts outside the CDR3, is GAGVSQSPRYKVTKRGQDVTLRCDPISSHATLYWYQQALGQGPEFLTYFNYEAQPDKSGLPSDRFSAERPEGSISTLTIQRTEQRDSAMYRCASSTTSGREETQYFGPGTRLLVL.

The chain joins TRBV20-1 to TRBJ2-2; either TRBD1 or TRBD2 may supply D (5 bases each). Germline V gives CDR1 DFQATT, CDR2 SNEGSKA (reference sequence). The CDR3 is made up of 14 amino acids. The V end lost 6 bases, the J end lost 1 base, and 12 bases lay between the germline ends. CDR3 in amino acids: CSAGTAKNTGELFF. CDR3 nucleotide sequence: TGCAGTGCGGGGACGGCCAAGAACACCGGGGAGCTGTTTTTT.

The chain recombines TRBV18 with TRBJ2-3; no reliable D call. The CDR3 is 13 amino acids. CDR1 is KGHSH, CDR2 LQKENI, per germline. The V end was cut by 5 bases, the J end by 5 bases, with 11 bases between. CDR3 in amino acids: CASSTGIIDTQYF. The CDR3 nucleotides read TGTGCCAGCTCAACCGGAATTATAGATACGCAGTATTTT.

The chain is built from TRBV14 and TRBJ2-7, with 13 bases aligning to TRBD2. With 3 bases clipped from V and 4 bases from J, the junction kept 3 bases outside the gene matches. Germline CDR1 and CDR2: SGHDN and FVKESK. This CDR3 region has 15 residues. This chain's CDR3 is CASSQTSGRLYEQYF. Here the CDR3 DNA reads TGTGCCAGCAGCCAGACTAGCGGGAGGTTGTACGAGCAGTACTTC.

The sample holds a few counts of this clonotype. The chain is built from TRBV3-1 and TRBJ2-1; D gene unclear. The germline V and J ends were trimmed by 1 base and 7 bases, with 8 bases remaining between them. Germline V gives CDR1 LGHDT, CDR2 YNNKEL (reference sequence). This CDR3 contains 13 residues. CDR3 sequence: CASSQVRRNEQFF. CDR3 nucleotides: TGTGCCAGCAGCCAAGTCCGACGGAATGAGCAGTTCTTC.

This chain connects TRBV20-1 to TRBJ2-3; possible D gene TRBD1, 6 bases. This CDR3 contains 14 residues. Trimming stripped 5 bases from V and 2 bases from J, with 14 bases between. CDR1 DFQATT and CDR2 SNEGSKA come from the germline V gene (reference sequence). The CDR3 protein is CSAWGLDSTDTQYF. CDR3 DNA sequence: TGCAGTGCTTGGGGGCTAGACTCCACAGATACGCAGTATTTT.

This chain links TRBV3-1 with TRBJ1-2, with a tentative D call TRBD1 (5 bases). The V gene lost 1 base and the J gene lost 6 bases, with 9 bases spanning the gap. CDR3 size: 13 residues. CDR1 and CDR2 from the germline V gene are LGHDT and YNNKEL (reference sequence). As DNA, the CDR3 is TGTGCCAGCAGCCAAGGTTCGGGGGATGGCTACACCTTC. Its protein is CASSQGSGDGYTF.